The subject of this entry is one TCR beta chain. This sample stems from a study of blood T cells in healthy people across ages. A second PCR of roughly 7 to 11 cycles used a sample-barcoded 5' primer and a J-beta primer mix. TCRdb passed the 5' RACE reads through MiXCR, listing each CDR3 protein once. Among approximately 960,000 distinct CDR3 sequences listed, 29% were seen once. V lost 8 bases to trimming and J lost 2 bases; unmatched junction nucleotides: 20. This CDR3 is built from 18 residues. A further study also used this sample, focusing on T cells of mothers and their children.

This clonotype was obtained from a woman aged 40 to 50 in good health. V gene TRBV12-3 or TRBV12-4 combines with J gene TRBJ1-2, with 7 bases matching TRBD1. The sample comprised blood. The DNA for the CDR3 is TGTGCCAGCTCCTATCGCAAGTTACAGGGGCAGGAGAACTATGGCTACACCTTC. This translates into CASSYRKLQGQENYGYTF.